Shown below are 16 T cell receptor beta chains from a single sample sequenced in a study of neoadjuvant anti-PD-1 for oral cavity cancer (dated by TCRdb to 2020 to 2022). Sample time point, as interpreted from the label and publication: after neoadjuvant nivolumab, at surgical resection. Receptors were amplified or captured by the immunoSEQ multiplex PCR assay. The table was pulled from immuneACCESS by TCRdb, which kept in-frame rearrangements only. Such tables lose some clones; where checked, under half of the loss comes from unresolved V genes, and the rest has no known cause. This sample lists approximately 30,000 clones; around four fifths were detected once. About 3.4% of the sample lies in the top ten. The specimen comprised PBMCs, sampled after nivolumab (anti-PD-1) treatment. The receptors stem from a person between 35 and 79 years old with oral cavity squamous cell carcinoma.

This rearrangement joins TRBV10-2 to TRBJ1-6; D unresolved. Germline CDR1 WSHSY, CDR2 SAAADI. The V gene lost 6 bases and the J gene lost 3 bases, with 6 bases spanning the gap. The CDR3 loop spans 13 amino acids. The CDR3 spells CASRGDYNSPLHF. CDR3 bases: TGCGCCAGCAGGGGCGACTATAATTCACCCCTCCACTTT.

This chain links TRBV23-1 with TRBJ2-1; 9 bases fit TRBD1. TRBV23-1 carries the ORF label, with uncertain function. Unmatched junction bases numbered 4, after V lost 0 bases and J lost 4 bases. This CDR3 comprises 16 residues. CDR3: CASSQSRDRAYNEQFF. The CDR3 nucleotides are TGCGCCAGCAGTCAATCGCGGGACAGGGCATACAATGAGCAGTTCTTC.

The rearrangement links TRBV4-1 to TRBJ2-2; D tentatively fits TRBD1 or TRBD2 (7 bases each). Germline assignment: CDR1 MGHRA and CDR2 YSYEKL. This CDR3 is built from 17 residues. The V and J ends lost 4 bases and 7 bases respectively, with 22 bases between them. The CDR3 DNA reads as TGCGCCAGCAGCCCGCCCGTGGGGAGGGGGCATTTCGGGGAGCTGTTTTTT. It translates to CASSPPVGRGHFGELFF.

The chain joins TRBV6-6 to TRBJ1-5; unclear D gene. This CDR3 is built from 14 residues. The V end was cut by 7 bases, the J end by 9 bases, with 19 bases between. Germline loops: CDR1 MNHNY, CDR2 SVGAGI (reference sequence). CDR3 in DNA: TGTGCCAGCACCCCTACAGCGGGAACTGGGCCCCAGCATTTT. It encodes CASTPTAGTGPQHF.

The V and J genes are TRBV7-2 and TRBJ2-1; the match to TRBD2 covers 11 bases. Germline loops: CDR1 SGHTA, CDR2 FQGNSA. The J segment lost 3 bases and the V segment lost 5 bases, leaving 3 bases of the junction unmatched. The CDR3 runs 15 residues. CDR3 region: CASSQLAGGYNEQFF. In nucleotides, the CDR3 is TGTGCCAGCAGCCAGCTAGCGGGGGGCTACAATGAGCAGTTCTTC.

The chain couples TRBV19 to TRBJ2-2, with 7 bases identical to TRBD1. The junction had 5 bases not matched to a gene; V was cut back by 6 bases and J by 4 bases. Germline assignment: CDR1 LNHDA and CDR2 SQIVND (reference sequence). The CDR3 has 14 residues. The CDR3 DNA reads TGTGCCAGTAGGAGGGACAGCTCCACCGGGGAGCTGTTTTTT. This gives the protein CASRRDSSTGELFF.

This clone was seen more than once but under ten times. The gene calls are TRBV28 and TRBJ2-3, with D perhaps matching TRBD1 (5 bases). CDR1 and CDR2 (germline): MDHEN, SYDVKM. The V end was cut by 5 bases, the J end by 0 bases, with 21 bases between. The CDR3 length is 18 residues. The CDR3 spells CASSTLGAARFSTDTQYF. CDR3 bases: TGTGCCAGCAGTACCCTTGGGGCAGCGAGATTTAGCACAGATACGCAGTATTTT.

The rearrangement uses TRBV4-1 and TRBJ2-2; perhaps TRBD2 as D (6 bases). Trimming cost V 1 base and J 1 base, with 7 bases left between them. Per the germline V gene, CDR1 is MGHRA and CDR2 is YSYEKL. This CDR3 has 15 amino acids. The CDR3 DNA reads TGCGCCAGCAGCCAAGGTAGCGGGAACACCGGGGAGCTGTTTTTT. It encodes CASSQGSGNTGELFF.

The chain is built from TRBV10-2 and TRBJ1-1, with 9 bases matching TRBD1. CDR3 length: 12 amino acids. With 8 bases clipped from V and 3 bases from J, the junction kept 1 base outside the gene matches. CDR1 is WSHSY and CDR2 is SAAADI in the germline V gene. CDR3 amino acids: CASRTGDTEAFF. Written as DNA, the CDR3 is TGCGCCAGCCGGACAGGGGACACTGAAGCTTTCTTT.

The table lists this clone with a count of one. The V and J genes are TRBV7-8 and TRBJ1-1; possibly TRBD1 for D (6 bases). Germline V gives CDR1 SGHVS, CDR2 FQNEAQ. Trimming cost V 1 base and J 1 base, with 16 bases left between them. This CDR3 has 17 amino acids. CDR3 amino acids: CASSLGGLGSPNTEAFF. CDR3 DNA sequence: TGTGCCAGCAGCTTAGGGGGGCTGGGTTCACCGAACACTGAAGCTTTCTTT.

This clone was seen more than once but under ten times. The J gene is TRBJ1-5, the V gene TRBV5-1, with a possible D match to TRBD1 (5 bases). This CDR3 is 15 amino acids long. V was cut by 0 bases and J by 5 bases, with 12 bases left in between. The V gene's germline CDR1 is SGHRS and CDR2 YFSETQ. The CDR3 here is CASSLAGGGYQPQHF. In DNA form, the CDR3 reads TGCGCCAGCAGCTTGGCTGGGGGTGGATATCAGCCCCAGCATTTT.

The chain recombines TRBV15 with TRBJ1-2; D is ambiguous. The CDR3 consists of 12 residues. V was shortened by 0 bases and J by 8 bases, with 7 bases between the two germline ends. Per germline, CDR1 LNHNV and CDR2 YYDKDF (reference sequence). The CDR3 region is CATSRETFGYTF. The CDR3 DNA reads TGTGCCACCAGCAGAGAAACATTCGGCTACACCTTC.

The chain recombines TRBV18 with TRBJ1-2; perhaps TRBD1 as D (6 bases). The germline V gene encodes CDR1 KGHSH and CDR2 LQKENI. This CDR3 spans 15 amino acids. Trimming pared 6 bases from V and 5 bases from J, leaving 19 bases between. CDR3 in amino acids: CASSIDGGAKYGYTF. CDR3 nucleotides: TGTGCCAGCTCGATCGACGGGGGGGCCAAGTATGGCTACACCTTC.

Concerning this clone: One junction end disagrees with the germline gene, perhaps due to a read error. The genes are TRBV7-7 and TRBJ1-3; D remains unclear. The CDR3 loop spans 15 amino acids. Germline values: CDR1 SSHAT, CDR2 FNYEAQ (reference sequence). The CDR3 DNA reads as TGCGCCAGCAGCCCGAGACCGATCTCTGGAAACACCATATATTTT. This translates into CASSPRPISGNTIYF.

The V gene is TRBV9, the J gene TRBJ2-5; 10 nucleotides agree with TRBD2. Per germline, CDR1 SGDLS and CDR2 YYNGEE. The CDR3 extends over 15 amino acids. V dropped 4 bases and J dropped 5; count of bases not matched to a gene: 8. CDR3 region: CASSPQAGGLETQYF. The CDR3 nucleotides are TGTGCCAGCAGCCCACAAGCGGGGGGGCTGGAGACCCAGTACTTC.

The chain links TRBV6-7 to TRBJ2-3, with D maybe TRBD2 (6 bases). TRBV6-7 is an open reading frame whose function is uncertain. Trimming cost V 6 bases and J 4 bases, with 14 bases left between them. This CDR3 region has 14 residues. CDR3 DNA sequence: TGTGCCAGCAGGAGGGAGCGGGCGGCAGATACGCAGTATTTT. It is translated as CASRRERAADTQYF.